This T cell receptor (beta chain) was recovered during a study of technical replicates of blood from four donors. Libraries were prepared by immunoSEQ multiplex PCR; TCRdb keeps only in-frame clonotypes and omits some of them. The sample records 65,000 to 90,000 clones, approximately 98% being singletons. A word on this clone: A read error may produce the germline difference seen at one junction end.

The CDR3 totals 14 residues. Germline V gene sequence: CDR1 GTSNPN, CDR2 SVGIG (reference sequence). Specimen: T cells isolated from PBMCs. This clonotype originated in a human donor in good health. The gene calls are TRBV30 and TRBJ1-2; 9 positions match TRBD1. CDR3 nucleotides: TGTGCCTGGAGTCCTCTTCCGGGACAGGGTTTATCGGGCTTC. Translation gives CAWSPLPGQGLSGF.